This T cell receptor (beta chain) derives from a study of blood T cell repertoires in COVID-19. The table came from immunoSEQ multiplex PCR; TCRdb's copy has only in-frame clones and leaves some out. The sample records 200,000 to 250,000 clones, roughly nine tenths being singletons. Sequenced sample: PBMCs or T cells enriched from blood (not recorded which). The clonotype was recovered from a woman aged 45-65 years in a cohort exposed to, infected with or recovered from COVID-19 (not recorded which).

The CDR3 DNA reads as TGTGCCAGTAGTATAACCCGGGGTAGCGGGCACCAAGAGACCCAGTACTTC. This gives the protein CASSITRGSGHQETQYF. The V call is TRBV19, the J call TRBJ2-5, with TRBD2 matching 7 bases. V was clipped by 2 bases and J by 0 bases; unmatched bases: 9. CDR3 length: 17 residues. CDR1 is LNHDA, CDR2 SQIVND, per germline (reference sequence). The variable domain in full, with the rest retrieved from reference TRBV19 and TRBJ2-5, is DGGITQSPKYLFRKEGQNVTLSCEQNLNHDAMYWYRQDPGQGLRLIYYSQIVNDFQKGDIAEGYSVSREKKESFPLTVTSAQKNPTAFYLCASSITRGSGHQETQYFGPGTRLLVL.